This paragraph covers one T cell receptor (beta chain) sequence. This clonotype was observed many times. It has no known antigen specificity. No base-level quality is on record; no much larger clone is a single base apart. The germline V gene provides CDR1 SGHDT and CDR2 YYEEEE. The junction shows trimming of 2 bases on V and 6 bases on J, and the gene matches do not reach 3 bases of it. The cysteine opens and the phenylalanine closes a CDR3 of 14 amino acids. Only CDR3 DNA is held: 42 bases, read in frame from base 1. This was a case-control study nested in a cohort of healthcare workers in London, UK, who had nasopharyngeal swab PCR tests and blood samples taken every week. Healthcare workers were enrolled in the week of the UK lockdown, from 23 to 31 March 2020, and were followed every week for up to roughly 15 weeks. Library creation used 5' RACE. Sequenced using a NextSeq 500. To correct for sequencing error and PCR bias, the TCR library protocol tagged individual cDNA molecules with unique molecular identifiers. Both TCR alpha and beta chains were sequenced, and tight co-correlation was observed between alpha and beta sequence abundances in each sample. The authors' pipeline ran thus. Decombinator V4 was used to perform V gene, J gene and CDR3 annotation of TCR sequences. Expanded TCRs were defined as changing significantly between any two time points under a Poisson model with p below 0.0001. TCR abundances were normalised to the total number of TCRs sequenced per sample and expressed as counts per million. TRAV1-2 paired with TRAJ12, TRAJ20 or TRAJ33 defined MAIT TCRs, while TRAV10 paired with TRAJ18 defined iNKT TCRs. VDJdb, accessed 1 November 2021, was searched for CMV, EBV and SARS-CoV-2 annotated TCRs, with TCRs annotated for multiple antigens excluded. TCRdb itself trimmed the public reads at Q25 with fastp, ran MiXCR and retained productive beta chains. Rows with one shared CDR3 protein collapse into an entry with the most common genes and DNA. The authors' filters were not applied to this entry. Present in this sample are about 25,000 distinct CDR3 sequences, 4.4% of which were seen just once. The top ten clonotypes cover roughly 11% of the sample.

The source of the sample is a study of early T cells in non-severe SARS-CoV-2 infection (dated by TCRdb to the early 2020s). Broadly, across the study: Because TCR sequencing relied on bulk RNA taken from unsorted whole blood, pairing of alpha and beta chains was not possible. Broad study findings and their caveats: VDJdb matching was skewed toward anti-spike CD8 responses and likely underestimated virus-specific expansions by missing private and CD4 specificities.

This TCR was recovered from an adult who was a healthcare worker with PCR-confirmed SARS-CoV-2 infection or an uninfected control (not recorded which). The sample was whole blood. This sequence uses TRBV5-6 and TRBJ1-5; TRBD1 fits 9 bases in the junction. The CDR3 protein: CASSLTGGGQPQHF. The nucleotides are TGTGCCAGCAGCTTAACAGGGGGCGGTCAGCCCCAGCATTTT.